A selection of T cell receptor beta chains follows, all from one sample in a study of cytomegalovirus exposure and HLA in healthy donors. Assay: immunoSEQ multiplex PCR; the TCRdb copy retains only in-frame clones and omits some. The sample carries a few hundred thousand clones, approximately 80% recorded once. Sequenced input: PBMCs. The receptors were sampled from a girl aged 5 to 17 in good health and CMV-seronegative. Each CDR3 is given with its conserved first and last residue. D genes are given only for firm matches. Size tells how often a clone was seen (once, few, many) or the class of an expanded clone, and some rows leave it out.

D	V	J	size	CDR3	DNA
NA	TRBV4-3	TRBJ1-4	NA	CASSQRGNNEKLFF	TGCGCCAGCAGCCAAAGGGGAAACAATGAAAAACTGTTTTTT
TRBD2	TRBV2	TRBJ2-3	NA	CASSLLAGAIDTQYF	TGTGCCAGCAGCCTTCTAGCGGGAGCGATAGATACGCAGTATTTT
NA	TRBV7-9	TRBJ2-7	NA	CASSSTYEQYF	TGTGCCAGCAGCTCAACTTACGAGCAGTACTTC
NA	TRBV5-1	TRBJ1-2	NA	CASSEGDYGYTF	TGCGCCAGCTCCGAGGGGGACTATGGCTACACCTTC
NA	TRBV4-3	TRBJ1-2	NA	CASSQDAEGYYGYTF	TGCGCCAGCAGCCAAGATGCGGAGGGATACTATGGCTACACCTTC
TRBD1	TRBV5-1	TRBJ2-2	NA	CASSGTGDTGELFF	TGCGCCAGCAGCGGGACAGGGGACACCGGGGAGCTGTTTTTT
NA	TRBV6-5	TRBJ1-5	NA	CASSLVELLNQPQHF	TGTGCCAGCAGCCTCGTCGAGTTGCTAAATCAGCCCCAGCATTTT
NA	TRBV9	TRBJ1-4	NA	CASSSGINEKLFF	TGTGCCAGCAGCTCGGGGATTAATGAAAAACTGTTTTTT
TRBD1	TRBV28	TRBJ1-2	NA	CASSVDRGLYGYTF	TGTGCCAGCAGTGTCGACAGGGGGCTCTATGGCTACACCTTC
NA	TRBV25-1	TRBJ2-3	NA	CASSSRDTQYF	TGTGCCAGCAGTTCGAGGGATACGCAGTATTTT
NA	TRBV7-9	TRBJ1-1	NA	CASTLFLVNTEAFF	TGTGCCAGCACCCTATTCCTGGTGAACACTGAAGCTTTCTTT
TRBD2	TRBV7-2	TRBJ2-2	NA	CATMAASGVKGELFF	TGTGCCACCATGGCTGCTAGCGGGGTTAAGGGGGAGCTGTTTTTT
TRBD1	TRBV7-6	TRBJ1-5	NA	CASSPLTGGFSNQPQHF	TGTGCCAGCAGCCCACTTACAGGGGGCTTTAGCAATCAGCCCCAGCATTTT
TRBD1	TRBV28	TRBJ2-7	NA	CASSTGQGVTYEQYF	TGTGCCAGCAGTACAGGACAGGGTGTCACCTACGAGCAGTACTTC
TRBD1	TRBV7-9	TRBJ1-2	NA	CASSGQGAGYTF	TGTGCCAGCAGCGGACAGGGGGCTGGCTACACCTTC
TRBD1	TRBV30	TRBJ1-1	once	CACSAGTAYTEAFF	TGTGCCTGTTCAGCCGGGACAGCATACACTGAAGCTTTCTTT
TRBD1	TRBV6-6	TRBJ1-2	NA	CASSYGMGQGAWGYTF	TGTGCCAGCAGTTACGGAATGGGACAGGGGGCATGGGGCTACACCTTC
NA	TRBV20-1	TRBJ1-1	NA	CSAIGNTEAFF	TGCAGTGCTATCGGGAACACTGAAGCTTTCTTT
NA	TRBV2	TRBJ2-2	once	CASVRTGELFF	TGTGCCAGCGTGAGAACCGGGGAGCTGTTTTTT
NA	TRBV5-4	TRBJ1-4	NA	CASSSDRSIDEKLFF	TGTGCCAGCAGCTCCGACAGGTCTATCGATGAAAAACTGTTTTTT
TRBD1	TRBV11-2	TRBJ2-1	NA	CASSSRDSSNEQFF	TGTGCCAGCAGCTCCCGGGACAGCTCCAATGAGCAGTTCTTC
TRBD1	TRBV5-4	TRBJ1-6	NA	CASSRGGHNSPLHF	TGTGCCAGCAGCCGAGGGGGCCATAATTCACCCCTCCACTTT
NA	TRBV19	TRBJ1-5	NA	CASRTGPSGQHF	TGTGCCAGTAGGACAGGTCCCTCGGGCCAGCATTTT
NA	TRBV9	TRBJ2-3	NA	CASSVAPSTDTQYF	TGTGCCAGCAGCGTAGCCCCTAGCACAGATACGCAGTATTTT
NA	TRBV6-5	TRBJ1-1	NA	CASSYSSSGNTEAFF	TGTGCCAGCAGTTACTCTAGCAGCGGGAACACTGAAGCTTTCTTT
TRBD1	TRBV7-9	TRBJ1-1	NA	CASSPRTGRNTEAFF	TGTGCCAGCAGCCCGAGGACAGGGAGGAACACTGAAGCTTTCTTT
NA	TRBV4-2	TRBJ1-4	NA	CASSQEYYRGSVKLFF	TGTGCCAGCAGCCAAGAGTATTATCGGGGTTCAGTAAAACTGTTTTTT
NA	TRBV7-8	TRBJ2-7	NA	CASRFDSHYEQYF	TGTGCCAGCAGATTCGACAGCCACTACGAGCAGTACTTC
TRBD1	TRBV7-2	TRBJ2-7	once	CASSPGTGIYEQYF	TGTGCCAGCAGCCCCGGGACAGGGATCTACGAGCAGTACTTC
NA	TRBV7-9	TRBJ1-4	few	CASSLRQVPTMEKLFF	TGTGCCAGCAGCCTCCGACAGGTCCCGACCATGGAAAAACTGTTTTTT
NA	TRBV29-1	TRBJ2-3	NA	CSVAPNLGDTQYF	TGCAGCGTTGCCCCCAACCTAGGCGATACGCAGTATTTT
NA	TRBV4-1	TRBJ1-5	NA	CASSQNNGAIYQPQHF	TGCGCCAGCAGCCAAAATAATGGTGCGATCTATCAGCCCCAGCATTTT
NA	TRBV7-6	TRBJ1-3	NA	CASSLYHAGPGGNTIYF	TGTGCCAGCAGCTTGTATCACGCAGGCCCAGGGGGAAACACCATATATTTT
NA	TRBV2	TRBJ1-2	NA	CASRQEGSYGYTF	TGTGCCAGCCGGCAGGAGGGAAGTTATGGCTACACCTTC
TRBD2	TRBV19	TRBJ2-1	NA	CASSTSSGTSVNEQFF	TGTGCCAGTAGTACCTCATCCGGGACTAGTGTAAATGAGCAGTTCTTC
NA	TRBV5-6	TRBJ1-4	few	CASSSIRTRAFEKLFF	TGTGCCAGCAGCTCGATTAGGACCAGGGCCTTCGAAAAACTGTTTTTT
NA	TRBV28	TRBJ1-2	once	CASSLRGAYGYTF	TGTGCCAGCAGTTTACGAGGAGCCTATGGCTACACCTTC
NA	TRBV29-1	TRBJ2-7	NA	CSVDEGGPEQYF	TGCAGCGTTGACGAGGGAGGCCCCGAGCAGTACTTC
TRBD1	TRBV5-1	TRBJ2-3	few	CASSLDRGSTDTQYF	TGCGCCAGCAGCTTGGACAGGGGGAGCACAGATACGCAGTATTTT
NA	TRBV6-7	TRBJ2-3	NA	CASINRVGTDTQYF	TGTGCCAGCATTAACAGGGTTGGCACAGATACGCAGTATTTT
TRBD1	TRBV5-1	TRBJ2-7	NA	CASSKQGASSYEQYF	TGCGCCAGCAGCAAACAGGGGGCAAGCTCCTACGAGCAGTACTTC
TRBD2	TRBV7-2	TRBJ2-5	NA	CASSLARLAGRETQYF	TGTGCCAGCAGCTTAGCGCGTCTAGCGGGGAGGGAGACCCAGTACTTC
TRBD1	TRBV2	TRBJ1-2	NA	CASTGTEGKYGYTF	TGTGCCAGCACCGGGACAGAGGGTAAATATGGCTACACCTTC
NA	TRBV5-1	TRBJ2-3	NA	CASSRAPDGDTQYF	TGCGCCAGCAGCCGAGCCCCCGATGGAGATACGCAGTATTTT
TRBD1	TRBV7-9	TRBJ1-6	NA	CASSKEGQSNSPLHF	TGTGCCAGCAGCAAAGAGGGACAGTCTAATTCACCCCTCCACTTT